These 24 T cell receptor beta chains originate from one sample sequenced in a study of T cell responses to AZD1222 COVID-19 vaccine (dated by TCRdb to the early 2020s). According to the study, the label for this sample's time point signals: baseline before first vaccination. Libraries were built with the immunoSEQ multiplex PCR assay. This immuneACCESS table, as held by TCRdb, lists in-frame sequences with V and J called but not all clones. Of the missing ones, under half trace to an unresolved V gene in checked studies; the others have no known cause. Present in this sample are some 150,000 clones, around 91% of which were seen just once. 5.2% of the sample lies in the top ten. Material: peripheral blood, obtained on day 0 of AZD1222 vaccination. The receptors were gathered from an adult in good health.

The rearrangement joins TRBV4-3 to TRBJ2-7; 10 nucleotides match TRBD1. Per the germline V gene, CDR1 is LGHNA and CDR2 is YSLEER. V lost 1 base to trimming and J lost 3 bases; unmatched junction nucleotides: 3. The CDR3 contains 15 residues. The CDR3 bases are TGCGCCAGCAGCCAAGCCGGGACAGGGGACTACGAGCAGTACTTC. Translating gives CASSQAGTGDYEQYF.

The gene calls are TRBV28 and TRBJ1-5; TRBD1 might be the D (5 bases). CDR3 length: 12 amino acids. V lost 11 bases and J 4 bases, leaving 12 bases between the germline ends. Germline V gene data show CDR1 as MDHEN and CDR2 as SYDVKM. The CDR3 reads CAGHSGNQPQHF. The CDR3 DNA sequence: TGTGCCGGTCACTCAGGGAATCAGCCCCAGCATTTT.

This rearrangement joins TRBV28 to TRBJ2-7; 10 bases are shared with TRBD1. The CDR3 has 14 residues. Germline V gene data show CDR1 as MDHEN and CDR2 as SYDVKM. V trimming: 5 bases; J trimming: 5 bases; junction bases outside the gene matches: 6. The CDR3: CASSGDRGVNEQYF. DNA for the CDR3: TGTGCCAGCAGTGGGGACAGGGGCGTAAACGAGCAGTACTTC. Together with reference TRBV28 and TRBJ2-7, the CDR3 gives the full variable domain: DVKVTQSSRYLVKRTGEKVFLECVQDMDHENMFWYRQDPGLGLRLIYFSYDVKMKEKGDIPEGYSVSREKKERFSLILESASTNQTSMYLCASSGDRGVNEQYFGPGTRLTVT.

The chain carries TRBV7-2 and TRBJ2-5; no reliable D call. The CDR3 extends over 11 amino acids. Germline values: CDR1 SGHTA, CDR2 FQGNSA. V gave up 4 bases and J gave up 11 bases, with 11 bases separating them. The CDR3 sequence is CASSSRAEQYF. CDR3 in DNA: TGTGCCAGCAGCTCAAGGGCAGAACAGTACTTC.

V is TRBV5-1 and J is TRBJ1-1; tentatively, D is TRBD1 (5 bases). The CDR3 has 13 residues. The germline V gene encodes CDR1 SGHRS and CDR2 YFSETQ. Trimming left V 3 bases short and J 1 base short, with 7 bases between. This CDR3 is CASSYGQNTEAFF. The CDR3 region has the DNA TGCGCCAGCAGCTACGGACAGAACACTGAAGCTTTCTTT.

The J gene is TRBJ2-7, the V gene TRBV5-6; the D gene is possibly TRBD2 (5 bases). The CDR3 consists of 16 residues. V lost 4 bases and J lost 6, with 23 bases in between. Germline CDR1 is SGHDT and CDR2 is YYEEEE. Written as DNA, the CDR3 is TGTGCCAGCAGCCTGGCCGTCCGGGAATACCTAGGCGAGCAGTACTTC. Amino acids: CASSLAVREYLGEQYF.

V and J are TRBV28 and TRBJ1-2; D is unclear. The germline V and J ends were trimmed by 7 bases and 4 bases, with 16 bases remaining between them. The germline gives CDR1 MDHEN, CDR2 SYDVKM. CDR3 length: 14 residues. The CDR3 DNA reads TGTGCCAGCACTAAGCAGAGCATTACCTATGGCTACACCTTC. It codes for CASTKQSITYGYTF.

The gene calls are TRBV6-5 and TRBJ1-2, with D unresolved. In germline, CDR1 is MNHEY, CDR2 SVGAGI. The CDR3 loop spans 13 amino acids. Deletions cut 6 bases from V and 8 bases from J, with 16 bases between. The CDR3 DNA sequence: TGTGCCAGCAGCGCTGGACCAATGGGGGGCTACACCTTC. It encodes CASSAGPMGGYTF.

This sequence joins TRBV7-2 and TRBJ2-1, with a weak D call TRBD2 (6 bases). CDR1 SGHTA and CDR2 FQGNSA come from the germline V gene. Deletions cut 4 bases from V and 1 base from J, with 14 bases between. CDR3 length equals 16 residues. CDR3 sequence (DNA): TGTGCCAGCAGCTGGTCGCTCGGGGGATCCTACAATGAGCAGTTCTTC. This codes for CASSWSLGGSYNEQFF.

The CDR3 DNA sequence: TGTGCCAGCAGTTCCTCCGTAGTAGCCTACGAGCAGTACTTC. It specifies CASSSSVVAYEQYF. The chain uses TRBV28 and TRBJ2-7; D remains unclear. The ends were cut back, 4 bases at V and 2 bases at J, with 12 bases in the middle. CDR3 length equals 14 residues. Germline V gives CDR1 MDHEN, CDR2 SYDVKM.

The V and J genes are TRBV6-1 and TRBJ2-7; TRBD1 aligns across 7 bases. Germline loops: CDR1 MNHNS, CDR2 SASEGT. V gave up 3 bases and J gave up 0 bases; unmatched junction bases: 2. The CDR3 length is 14 residues. CDR3 region: CASSETGPSYEQYF. The DNA of the CDR3 is TGTGCCAGCAGTGAGACAGGGCCCTCCTACGAGCAGTACTTC.

This chain connects TRBV15 to TRBJ2-3; weak D call: TRBD1 (6 bases). Trimming removed 3 bases from V and 3 bases from J, with 16 bases in between. Looked up from germline, CDR1 is LNHNV and CDR2 is YYDKDF (reference sequence). CDR3 size: 16 residues. This chain's CDR3 is CATSSPQQGWTDTQYF. For the CDR3, the DNA is TGTGCCACCAGCAGCCCTCAACAGGGTTGGACAGATACGCAGTATTTT.

The gene calls are TRBV19 and TRBJ2-2; the D is unclear. Germline V gene data show CDR1 as LNHDA and CDR2 as SQIVND (reference sequence). The CDR3 is 13 residues long. V shed 3 bases and J shed 6 bases, with 8 bases lying between them. The CDR3 spells CASSIRQAGELFF. The DNA of the CDR3 is TGTGCCAGTAGTATTCGGCAGGCCGGGGAGCTGTTTTTT. The full variable domain, with the rest looked up from reference TRBV19 and TRBJ2-2, is DGGITQSPKYLFRKEGQNVTLSCEQNLNHDAMYWYRQDPGQGLRLIYYSQIVNDFQKGDIAEGYSVSREKKESFPLTVTSAQKNPTAFYLCASSIRQAGELFFGEGSRLTVL.

This clone was recorded only once. The V gene is TRBV24-1, the J gene TRBJ1-4; D ambiguous. This CDR3 region has 14 residues. The ends were cut back, 3 bases at V and 10 bases at J, with 14 bases in the middle. Germline assignment: CDR1 KGHDR and CDR2 SFDVKD. CDR3 nucleotide sequence: TGTGCCACCAGTGATCCGGCTAACGAAGGAAAACTGTTTTTT. It translates to CATSDPANEGKLFF.

The chain employs TRBV28 and TRBJ2-5, with D possibly TRBD2 on 5 matching bases. Trimming shortened V by 5 bases and J by 4 bases, and 17 bases separated the two germline ends. Germline loops: CDR1 MDHEN, CDR2 SYDVKM. There are 15 residues in the CDR3. As DNA, the CDR3 is TGTGCCAGCAGTCCCCTGTACGGTAGCGCAGAGACCCAGTACTTC. As protein: CASSPLYGSAETQYF.

V usage is TRBV9 and J usage is TRBJ1-4, with D possibly matching TRBD1 (5 bases). The CDR3 sequence is 13 residues long. Germline-derived CDR1 and CDR2 are SGDLS and YYNGEE. Trimming stripped 1 base from V and 10 bases from J, with 11 bases between. The CDR3 region has the DNA TGTGCCAGCAGCGTATCAGGGAAGGGAAAACTGTTTTTT. Translating it yields CASSVSGKGKLFF.

The chain recombines TRBV5-4 with TRBJ1-2, with D perhaps TRBD1 (6 bases). Trimming stripped 0 bases from V and 5 bases from J, with 8 bases between. CDR3 length equals 13 residues. Germline CDR1 reads SGHNT; CDR2 reads YYREEE (reference sequence). CDR3 coding DNA: TGTGCCAGCAGCTTGGGCAGGGGATATGGCTACACCTTC. This sequence encodes CASSLGRGYGYTF.

The chain combines TRBV3-1 (or the pseudogene TRBV3-2) with TRBJ1-6; 9 bases align to TRBD1. V was clipped by 4 bases and J by 8 bases; unmatched bases: 9. Germline-derived CDR1 and CDR2 are LGHDT and YNNKEL (reference sequence). The CDR3 is 16 amino acids. CDR3 protein: CASSPGPRDRDSPLHF. DNA of the CDR3: TGTGCCAGCAGCCCCGGGCCCCGGGACAGGGATTCACCCCTCCACTTT.

The chain uses TRBV5-5 and TRBJ1-6, with TRBD1 as a possible D gene (6 bases). Germline V gene data show CDR1 as SGHKS and CDR2 as YYEKEE (reference sequence). The V end lost 4 bases, the J end lost 0 bases, and 11 bases lay between the germline ends. The CDR3 loop spans 16 amino acids. Written as DNA, the CDR3 is TGTGCCAGCAGCCGCCGGGACACCTCCTATAATTCACCCCTCCACTTT. It codes for CASSRRDTSYNSPLHF.

The rearrangement uses TRBV5-1 and TRBJ2-5; D not certain. CDR1 and CDR2 (germline): SGHRS, YFSETQ. Trimming stripped 0 bases from V and 4 bases from J, with 7 bases between. The CDR3 runs 13 residues. The CDR3 coding sequence is TGCGCCAGCAGCTTGGTGATCGGAGAGACCCAGTACTTC. Its translation is CASSLVIGETQYF.

This clone turned up a few times. This chain links TRBV27 with TRBJ2-1; D tentatively fits TRBD1 or TRBD2 (6 bases each). V gave up 1 base and J gave up 5 bases, with 9 bases separating them. CDR1 and CDR2 from the germline V gene are MNHEY and SMNVEV (reference sequence). There are 14 residues in the CDR3. The CDR3 sequence is CASSLWRGDNEQFF. The CDR3, as DNA: TGTGCCAGCAGTTTATGGAGGGGGGACAATGAGCAGTTCTTC.

The V and J genes are TRBV6-1 and TRBJ1-2; possibly TRBD1 for D (5 bases). Germline V gene lookup returns CDR1 MNHNS and CDR2 SASEGT. Trimming pared 1 base from V and 3 bases from J, leaving 12 bases between. The CDR3 has 15 amino acids. The CDR3 bases are TGTGCCAGCAGTGAAGAAACAGGATCTTACTATGGCTACACCTTC. Protein: CASSEETGSYYGYTF.

V and J are TRBV7-2 and TRBJ1-4; D is undetermined. The germline gives CDR1 SGHTA, CDR2 FQGNSA. V was cut by 5 bases and J by 12 bases, with 13 bases left in between. This CDR3 is built from 12 residues. For the CDR3, the DNA is TGTGCCAGCAGCGATGCCAAAACGCAACTGTTTTTT. Its protein is CASSDAKTQLFF.

Here the CDR3 DNA reads TGTGCCAGCCCCTCATTCCGGGGTGAAGCTTTCTTT. It codes for CASPSFRGEAFF. This chain joins TRBV28 and TRBJ1-1, with unresolved D. In germline, CDR1 is MDHEN, CDR2 SYDVKM. This CDR3 has 12 amino acids. Trimming removed 8 bases at V and 7 bases at J, with 14 bases between.